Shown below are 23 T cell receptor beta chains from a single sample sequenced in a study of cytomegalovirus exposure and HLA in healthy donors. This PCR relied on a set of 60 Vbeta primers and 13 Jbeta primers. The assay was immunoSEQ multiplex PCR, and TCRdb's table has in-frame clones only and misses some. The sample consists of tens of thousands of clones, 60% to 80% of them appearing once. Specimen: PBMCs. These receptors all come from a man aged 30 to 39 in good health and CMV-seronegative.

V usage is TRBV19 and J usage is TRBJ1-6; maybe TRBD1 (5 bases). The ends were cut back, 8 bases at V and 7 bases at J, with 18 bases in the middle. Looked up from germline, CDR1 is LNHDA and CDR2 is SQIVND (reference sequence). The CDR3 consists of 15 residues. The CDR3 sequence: CASAPLQVGNSPLHF. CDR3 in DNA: TGTGCCAGTGCCCCCCTACAGGTGGGGAATTCACCCCTCCACTTT.

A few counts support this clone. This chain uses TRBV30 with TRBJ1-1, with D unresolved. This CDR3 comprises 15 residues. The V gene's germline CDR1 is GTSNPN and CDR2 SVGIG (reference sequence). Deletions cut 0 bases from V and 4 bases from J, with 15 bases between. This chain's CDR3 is CAWSVLPRGATEAFF. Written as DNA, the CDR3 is TGTGCCTGGAGTGTACTCCCTCGGGGAGCCACTGAAGCTTTCTTT.

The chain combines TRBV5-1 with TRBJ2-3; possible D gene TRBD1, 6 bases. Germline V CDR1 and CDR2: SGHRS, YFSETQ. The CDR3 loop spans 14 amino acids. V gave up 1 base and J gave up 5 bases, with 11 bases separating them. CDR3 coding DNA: TGCGCCAGCAGCTTGACACTAGGGGGAGATACGCAGTATTTT. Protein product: CASSLTLGGDTQYF.

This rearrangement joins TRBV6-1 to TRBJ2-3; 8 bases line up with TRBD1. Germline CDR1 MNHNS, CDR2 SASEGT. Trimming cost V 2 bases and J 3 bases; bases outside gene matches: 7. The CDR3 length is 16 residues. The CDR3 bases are TGTGCCAGCAGTGAACAGTGGGGACAGGCTACAGATACGCAGTATTTT. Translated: CASSEQWGQATDTQYF.

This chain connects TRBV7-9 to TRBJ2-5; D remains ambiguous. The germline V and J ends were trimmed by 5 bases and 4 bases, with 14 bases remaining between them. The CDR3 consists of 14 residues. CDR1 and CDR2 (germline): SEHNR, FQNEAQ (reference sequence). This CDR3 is CASSPNPVVETQYF. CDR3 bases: TGTGCCAGCAGCCCAAACCCCGTAGTAGAGACCCAGTACTTC.

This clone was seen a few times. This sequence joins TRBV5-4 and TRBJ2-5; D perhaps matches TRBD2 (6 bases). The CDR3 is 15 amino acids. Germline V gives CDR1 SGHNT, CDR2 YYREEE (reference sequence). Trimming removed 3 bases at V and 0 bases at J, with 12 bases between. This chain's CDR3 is CASSSKDYYQETQYF. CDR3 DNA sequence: TGTGCCAGCAGCTCCAAGGACTATTACCAAGAGACCCAGTACTTC.

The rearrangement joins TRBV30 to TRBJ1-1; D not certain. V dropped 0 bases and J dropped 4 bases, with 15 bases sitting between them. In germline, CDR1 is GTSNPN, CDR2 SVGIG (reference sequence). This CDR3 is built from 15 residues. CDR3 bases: TGTGCCTGGAGTGTACTCCCTCGGGGAGTCACTGAAGCTTTCTTT. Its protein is CAWSVLPRGVTEAFF.

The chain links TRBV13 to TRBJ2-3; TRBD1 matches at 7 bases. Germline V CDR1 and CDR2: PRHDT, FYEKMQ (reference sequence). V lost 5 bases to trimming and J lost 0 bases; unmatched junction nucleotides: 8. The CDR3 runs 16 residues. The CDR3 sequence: CASSPRTGPSTDTQYF. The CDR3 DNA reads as TGTGCCAGCAGCCCCCGGACAGGACCTAGCACAGATACGCAGTATTTT.

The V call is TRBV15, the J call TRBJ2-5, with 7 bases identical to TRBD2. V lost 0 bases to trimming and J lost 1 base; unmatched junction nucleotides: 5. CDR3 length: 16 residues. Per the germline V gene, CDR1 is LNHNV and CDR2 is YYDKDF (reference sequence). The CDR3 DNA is TGTGCCACCAGCAGAGAAGGGACTACCCGCCAAGAGACCCAGTACTTC. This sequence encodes CATSREGTTRQETQYF.

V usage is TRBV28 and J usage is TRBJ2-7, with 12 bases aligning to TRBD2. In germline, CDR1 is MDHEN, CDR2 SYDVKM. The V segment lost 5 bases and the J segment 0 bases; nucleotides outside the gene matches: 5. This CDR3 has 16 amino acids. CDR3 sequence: CASSPKLAGGSYEQYF. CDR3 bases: TGTGCCAGCAGTCCTAAACTAGCGGGAGGCTCCTACGAGCAGTACTTC.

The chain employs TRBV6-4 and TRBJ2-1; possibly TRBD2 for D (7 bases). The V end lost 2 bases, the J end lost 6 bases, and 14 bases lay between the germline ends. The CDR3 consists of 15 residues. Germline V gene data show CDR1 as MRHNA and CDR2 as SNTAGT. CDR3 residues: CASSDRGADSNEQFF. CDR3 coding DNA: TGTGCCAGCAGTGACCGGGGGGCCGATAGCAATGAGCAGTTCTTC.

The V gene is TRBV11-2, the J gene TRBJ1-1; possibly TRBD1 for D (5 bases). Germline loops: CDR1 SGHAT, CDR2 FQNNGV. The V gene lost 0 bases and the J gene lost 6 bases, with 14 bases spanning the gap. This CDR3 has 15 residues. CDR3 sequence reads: CASSLDRGQGSEAFF. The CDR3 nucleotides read TGTGCCAGCAGCTTAGATCGTGGGCAGGGCTCTGAAGCTTTCTTT.

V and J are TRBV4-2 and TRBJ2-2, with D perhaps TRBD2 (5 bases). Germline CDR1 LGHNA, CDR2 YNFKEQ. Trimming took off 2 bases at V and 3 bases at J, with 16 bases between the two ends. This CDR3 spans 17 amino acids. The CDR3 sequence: CASSQSHEGEDTGELFF. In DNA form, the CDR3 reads TGTGCCAGCAGCCAATCTCACGAGGGCGAGGACACCGGGGAGCTGTTTTTT.

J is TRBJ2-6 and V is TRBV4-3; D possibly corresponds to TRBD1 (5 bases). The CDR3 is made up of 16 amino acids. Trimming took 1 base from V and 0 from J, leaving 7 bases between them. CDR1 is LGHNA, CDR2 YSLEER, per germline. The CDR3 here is CASSQATGSGANVLTF. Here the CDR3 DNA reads TGCGCCAGCAGCCAAGCTACAGGCTCTGGGGCCAACGTCCTGACTTTC.

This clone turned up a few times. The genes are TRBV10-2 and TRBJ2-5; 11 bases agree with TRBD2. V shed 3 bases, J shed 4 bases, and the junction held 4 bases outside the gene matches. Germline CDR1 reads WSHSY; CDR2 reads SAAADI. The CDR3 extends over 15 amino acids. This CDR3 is CASSEVAGGPETQYF. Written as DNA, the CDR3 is TGCGCCAGCAGTGAAGTAGCGGGAGGGCCAGAGACCCAGTACTTC.

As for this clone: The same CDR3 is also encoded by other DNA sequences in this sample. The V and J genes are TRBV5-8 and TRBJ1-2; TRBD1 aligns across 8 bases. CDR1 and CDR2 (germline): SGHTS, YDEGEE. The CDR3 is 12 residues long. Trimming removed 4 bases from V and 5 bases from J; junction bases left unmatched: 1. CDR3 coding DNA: TGTGCCAGCAGCCGGGACAGGTATGGCTACACCTTC. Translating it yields CASSRDRYGYTF.

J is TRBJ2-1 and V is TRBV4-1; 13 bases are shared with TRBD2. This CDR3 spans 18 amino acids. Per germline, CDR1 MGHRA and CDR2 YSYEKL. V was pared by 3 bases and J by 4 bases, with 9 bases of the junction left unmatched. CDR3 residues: CASSHSPRLAGGYNEQFF. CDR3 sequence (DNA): TGCGCCAGCAGCCATTCCCCGAGACTAGCGGGAGGTTACAATGAGCAGTTCTTC.

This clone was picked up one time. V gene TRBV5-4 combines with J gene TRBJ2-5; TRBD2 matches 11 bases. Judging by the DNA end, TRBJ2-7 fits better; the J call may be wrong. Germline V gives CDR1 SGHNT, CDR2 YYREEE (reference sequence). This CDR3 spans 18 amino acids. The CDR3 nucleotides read TGTGCCAGCAGCATTAGCCGCCGACTAGCGGGGAGGACCTACGAGCAGTACTTC. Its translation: CASSISRRLAGRTYEQYF.

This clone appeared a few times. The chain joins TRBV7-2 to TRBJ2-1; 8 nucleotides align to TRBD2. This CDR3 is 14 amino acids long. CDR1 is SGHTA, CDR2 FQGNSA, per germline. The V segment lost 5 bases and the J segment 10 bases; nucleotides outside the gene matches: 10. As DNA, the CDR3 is TGTGCCAGCAGCCCCTACGGGGGGGTCGGCGAGCAGTTCTTC. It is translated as CASSPYGGVGEQFF.

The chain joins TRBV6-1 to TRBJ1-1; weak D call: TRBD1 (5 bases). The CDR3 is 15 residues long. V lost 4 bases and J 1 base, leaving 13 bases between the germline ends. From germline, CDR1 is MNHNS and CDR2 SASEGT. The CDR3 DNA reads TGTGCCAGCAGTGTGCGGGGGAATGGGAACACTGAAGCTTTCTTT. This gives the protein CASSVRGNGNTEAFF.

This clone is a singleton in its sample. The CDR3 DNA reads TGTGCCAGCTCACCTGGCATCGACAATGAGCAGTTCTTC. Translating it yields CASSPGIDNEQFF. The V call is TRBV18, the J call TRBJ2-1, with D hard to call. The V end lost 3 bases, the J end lost 5 bases, and 8 bases lay between the germline ends. CDR1 is KGHSH and CDR2 is LQKENI in the germline V gene. This CDR3 is 13 amino acids long.

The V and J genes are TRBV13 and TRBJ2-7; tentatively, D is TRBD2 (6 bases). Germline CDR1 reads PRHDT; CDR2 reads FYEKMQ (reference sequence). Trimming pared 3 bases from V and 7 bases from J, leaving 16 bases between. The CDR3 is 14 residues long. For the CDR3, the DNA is TGTGCCAGCAGCTTTTCCCAACGGGGGTTTGAGCAGTACTTC. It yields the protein CASSFSQRGFEQYF.

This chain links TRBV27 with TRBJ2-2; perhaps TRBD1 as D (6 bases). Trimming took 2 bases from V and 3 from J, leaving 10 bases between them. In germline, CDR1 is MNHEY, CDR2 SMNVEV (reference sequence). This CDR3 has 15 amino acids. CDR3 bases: TGTGCCAGCAGTTTACATGGGGGCTACACCGGGGAGCTGTTTTTT. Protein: CASSLHGGYTGELFF.